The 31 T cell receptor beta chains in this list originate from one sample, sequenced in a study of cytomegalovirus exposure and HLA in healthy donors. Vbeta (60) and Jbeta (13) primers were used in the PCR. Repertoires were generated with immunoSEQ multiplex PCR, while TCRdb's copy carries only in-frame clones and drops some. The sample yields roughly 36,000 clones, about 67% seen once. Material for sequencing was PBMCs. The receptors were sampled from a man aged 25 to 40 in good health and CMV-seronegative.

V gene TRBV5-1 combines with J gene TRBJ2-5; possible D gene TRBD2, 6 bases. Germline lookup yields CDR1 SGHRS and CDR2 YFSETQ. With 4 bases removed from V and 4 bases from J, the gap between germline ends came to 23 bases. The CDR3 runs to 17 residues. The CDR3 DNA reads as TGCGCCAGCAGCCCAACCCTTGACACAACCGGGGGAGAGACCCAGTACTTC. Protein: CASSPTLDTTGGETQYF.

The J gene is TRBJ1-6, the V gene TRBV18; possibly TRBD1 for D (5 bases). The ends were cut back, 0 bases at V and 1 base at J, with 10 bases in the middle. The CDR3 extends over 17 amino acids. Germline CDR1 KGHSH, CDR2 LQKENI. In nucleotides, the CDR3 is TGTGCCAGCTCACCACCAACCCAGGGTTCCTATAATTCACCCCTCCACTTT. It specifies CASSPPTQGSYNSPLHF.

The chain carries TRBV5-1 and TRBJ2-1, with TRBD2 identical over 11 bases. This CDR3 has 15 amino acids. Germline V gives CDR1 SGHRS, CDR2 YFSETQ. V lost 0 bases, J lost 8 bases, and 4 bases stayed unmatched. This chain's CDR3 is CASSLATSGSDEQFF. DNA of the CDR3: TGCGCCAGCAGCTTGGCAACTAGCGGGAGTGATGAGCAGTTCTTC.

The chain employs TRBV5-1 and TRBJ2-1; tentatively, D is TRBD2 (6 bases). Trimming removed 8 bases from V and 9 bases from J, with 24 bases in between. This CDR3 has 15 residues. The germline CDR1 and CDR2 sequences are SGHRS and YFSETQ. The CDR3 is CASSPRGSRWGEQFF. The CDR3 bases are TGCGCCAGTTCGCCTCGGGGGAGCCGTTGGGGTGAGCAGTTCTTC.

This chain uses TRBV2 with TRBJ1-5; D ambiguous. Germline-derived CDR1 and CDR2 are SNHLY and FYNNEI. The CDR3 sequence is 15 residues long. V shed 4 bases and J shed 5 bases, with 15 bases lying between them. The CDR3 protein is CASSARALGYQPQHF. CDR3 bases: TGTGCCAGCAGTGCGCGGGCCCTGGGGTATCAGCCCCAGCATTTT. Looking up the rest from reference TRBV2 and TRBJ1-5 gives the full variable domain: EPEVTQTPSHQVTQMGQEVILRCVPISNHLYFYWYRQILGQKVEFLVSFYNNEISEKSEIFDDQFSVERPDGSNFTLKIRSTKLEDSAMYFCASSARALGYQPQHFGDGTRLSIL.

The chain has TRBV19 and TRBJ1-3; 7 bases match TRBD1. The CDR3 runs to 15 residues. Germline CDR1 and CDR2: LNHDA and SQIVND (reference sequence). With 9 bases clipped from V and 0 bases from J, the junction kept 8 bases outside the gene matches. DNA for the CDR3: TGTGCCAGCTCCGGGACAGCTCTCTCTGGAAACACCATATATTTT. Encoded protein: CASSGTALSGNTIYF.

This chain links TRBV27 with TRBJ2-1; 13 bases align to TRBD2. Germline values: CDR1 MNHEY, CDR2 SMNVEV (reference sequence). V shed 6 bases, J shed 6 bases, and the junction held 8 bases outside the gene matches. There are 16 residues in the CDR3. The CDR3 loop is CASRGSGTSGINEQFF. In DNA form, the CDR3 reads TGTGCCAGCAGGGGATCCGGGACTAGCGGGATCAATGAGCAGTTCTTC.

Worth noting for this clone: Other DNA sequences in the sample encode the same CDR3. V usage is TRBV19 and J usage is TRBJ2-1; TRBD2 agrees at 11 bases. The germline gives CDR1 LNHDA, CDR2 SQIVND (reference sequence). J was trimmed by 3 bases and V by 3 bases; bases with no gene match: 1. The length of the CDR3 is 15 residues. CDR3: CASSMTSGDYNEQFF. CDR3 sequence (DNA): TGTGCCAGTAGTATGACTAGCGGGGACTACAATGAGCAGTTCTTC.

The CDR3 coding sequence is TGTGCCAGCAGCGGGACAGTAGCAACTAATGAAAAACTGTTTTTT. This gives the protein CASSGTVATNEKLFF. The rearrangement joins TRBV6-6 to TRBJ1-4; TRBD1 agrees at 7 bases. Germline V CDR1 and CDR2: MNHNY, SVGAGI (reference sequence). The V and J ends lost 6 bases and 0 bases, in that order; junction bases with no gene match: 4. The CDR3 consists of 15 residues.

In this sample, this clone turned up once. The CDR3 nucleotides read TGTGCCAGCAGCTCTCCCGACAGGGCGGGGTATGGCTACACCTTC. It yields the protein CASSSPDRAGYGYTF. The chain combines TRBV11-2 with TRBJ1-2; 7 bases align to TRBD1. Germline-derived CDR1 and CDR2 are SGHAT and FQNNGV. After removal of 4 bases from V and 5 bases from J, the junction contained 10 bases not matched to a gene. CDR3 length: 15 amino acids.

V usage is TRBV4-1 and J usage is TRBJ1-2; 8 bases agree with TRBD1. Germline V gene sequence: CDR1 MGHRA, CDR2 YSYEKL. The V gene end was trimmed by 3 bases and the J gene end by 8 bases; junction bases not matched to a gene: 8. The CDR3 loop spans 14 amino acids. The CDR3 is CASSQTGVTSGYTF. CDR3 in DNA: TGCGCCAGCAGCCAGACAGGGGTAACGAGCGGCTACACCTTC.

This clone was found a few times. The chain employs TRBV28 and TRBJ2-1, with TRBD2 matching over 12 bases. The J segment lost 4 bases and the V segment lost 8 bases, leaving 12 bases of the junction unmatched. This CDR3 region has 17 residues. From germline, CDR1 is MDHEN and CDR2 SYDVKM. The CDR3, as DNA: TGTGCCAGCTCTCACTCCGGACTAGCGGGACGTTACAATGAGCAGTTCTTC. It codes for CASSHSGLAGRYNEQFF. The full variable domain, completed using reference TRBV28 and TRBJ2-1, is DVKVTQSSRYLVKRTGEKVFLECVQDMDHENMFWYRQDPGLGLRLIYFSYDVKMKEKGDIPEGYSVSREKKERFSLILESASTNQTSMYLCASSHSGLAGRYNEQFFGPGTRLTVL.

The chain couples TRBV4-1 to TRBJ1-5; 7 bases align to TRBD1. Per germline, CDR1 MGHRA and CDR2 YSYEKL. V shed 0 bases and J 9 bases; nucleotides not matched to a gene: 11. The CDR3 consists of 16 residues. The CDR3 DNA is TGCGCCAGCAGCCAAGATTCGGGGACAGCTTCTTGGCCCCAGCATTTT. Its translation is CASSQDSGTASWPQHF.

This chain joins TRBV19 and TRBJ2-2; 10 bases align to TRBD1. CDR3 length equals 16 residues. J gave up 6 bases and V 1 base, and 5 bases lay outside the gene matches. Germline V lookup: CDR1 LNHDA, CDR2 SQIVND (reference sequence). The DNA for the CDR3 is TGTGCCAGTAGTATAGGACAGGGGGCGTACGCCGGGGAGCTGTTTTTT. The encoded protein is CASSIGQGAYAGELFF.

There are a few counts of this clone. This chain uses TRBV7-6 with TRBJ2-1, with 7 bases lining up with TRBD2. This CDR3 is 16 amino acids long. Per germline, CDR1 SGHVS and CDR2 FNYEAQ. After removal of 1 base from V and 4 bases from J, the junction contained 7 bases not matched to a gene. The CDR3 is CASSLDRLAVYNEQFF. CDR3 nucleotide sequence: TGTGCCAGCAGCTTAGATCGGCTAGCGGTTTACAATGAGCAGTTCTTC.

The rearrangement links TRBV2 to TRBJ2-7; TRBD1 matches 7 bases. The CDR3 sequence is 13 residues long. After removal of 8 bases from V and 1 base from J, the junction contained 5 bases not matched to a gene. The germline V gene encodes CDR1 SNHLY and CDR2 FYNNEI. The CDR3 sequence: CASLGQPSYEQYF. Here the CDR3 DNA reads TGTGCCAGCTTGGGACAGCCTTCCTACGAGCAGTACTTC.

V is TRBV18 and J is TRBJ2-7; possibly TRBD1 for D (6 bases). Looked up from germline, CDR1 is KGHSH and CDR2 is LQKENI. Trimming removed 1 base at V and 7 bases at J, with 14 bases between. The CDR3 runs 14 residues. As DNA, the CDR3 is TGTGCCAGCTCACCACTAAAAACAGGGCGGGAGCAGTACTTC. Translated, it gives CASSPLKTGREQYF.

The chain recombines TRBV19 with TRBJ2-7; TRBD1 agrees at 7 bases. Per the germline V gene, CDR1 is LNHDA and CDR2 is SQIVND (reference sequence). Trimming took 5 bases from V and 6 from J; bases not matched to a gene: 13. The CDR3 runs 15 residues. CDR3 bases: TGTGCCAGTAGTCCGCGGACAGGACCTGGGTCCGAGCAGTACTTC. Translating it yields CASSPRTGPGSEQYF.

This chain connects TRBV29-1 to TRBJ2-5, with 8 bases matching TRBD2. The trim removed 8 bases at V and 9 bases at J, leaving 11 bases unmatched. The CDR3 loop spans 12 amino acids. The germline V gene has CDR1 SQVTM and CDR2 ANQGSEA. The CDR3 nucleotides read TGCAGCTCTGGGGCGGGAGGATCAGCCCAGTACTTC. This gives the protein CSSGAGGSAQYF.

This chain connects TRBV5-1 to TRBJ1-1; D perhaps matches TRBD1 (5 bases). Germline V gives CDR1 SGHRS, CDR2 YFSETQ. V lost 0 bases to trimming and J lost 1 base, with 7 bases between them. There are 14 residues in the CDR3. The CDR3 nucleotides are TGCGCCAGCAGCTTGGTGGGGGGGAACACTGAAGCTTTCTTT. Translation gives CASSLVGGNTEAFF.

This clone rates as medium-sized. CDR3 residues: CASSLATPGTEAFF. Written as DNA, the CDR3 is TGCGCCAGCAGCTTGGCAACCCCGGGGACTGAAGCTTTCTTT. The V and J genes are TRBV5-1 and TRBJ1-1; D is ambiguous. The V gene's germline CDR1 is SGHRS and CDR2 YFSETQ. The V gene lost 0 bases and the J gene lost 5 bases, with 11 bases spanning the gap. This CDR3 is built from 14 residues.

The CDR3 sequence is CASSLYGFEPARDEQFF. In DNA, the CDR3 is TGTGCCAGCAGTTTATACGGCTTCGAACCGGCACGGGATGAGCAGTTCTTC. This chain joins TRBV27 and TRBJ2-1, with unresolved D. V was clipped by 1 base and J by 8 bases, with 21 bases between them. This CDR3 spans 17 amino acids. CDR1 is MNHEY, CDR2 SMNVEV, per germline (reference sequence).

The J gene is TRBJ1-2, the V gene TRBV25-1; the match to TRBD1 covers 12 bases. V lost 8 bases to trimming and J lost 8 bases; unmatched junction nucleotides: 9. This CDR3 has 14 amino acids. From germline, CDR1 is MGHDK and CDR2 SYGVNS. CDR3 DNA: TGTGCCAGCCGTCGGGGACAGGGGGCTACGGGCTACACCTTC. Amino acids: CASRRGQGATGYTF.

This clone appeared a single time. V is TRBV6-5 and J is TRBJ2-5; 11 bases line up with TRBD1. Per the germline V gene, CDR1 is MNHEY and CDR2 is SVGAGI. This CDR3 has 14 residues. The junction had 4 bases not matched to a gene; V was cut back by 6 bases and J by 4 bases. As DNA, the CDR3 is TGTGCCAGCAGCGTGGACAGGGGGCGAGAGACCCAGTACTTC. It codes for CASSVDRGRETQYF.

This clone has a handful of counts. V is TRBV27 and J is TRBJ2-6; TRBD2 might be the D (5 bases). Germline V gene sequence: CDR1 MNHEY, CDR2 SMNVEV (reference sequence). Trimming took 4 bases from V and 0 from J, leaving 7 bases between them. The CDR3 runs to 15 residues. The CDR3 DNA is TGTGCCAGCAGTTCGGACTTCTCTGGGGCCAACGTCCTGACTTTC. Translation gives CASSSDFSGANVLTF. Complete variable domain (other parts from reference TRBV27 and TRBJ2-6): EAQVTQNPRYLITVTGKKLTVTCSQNMNHEYMSWYRQDPGLGLRQIYYSMNVEVTDKGDVPEGYKVSRKEKRNFPLILESPSPNQTSLYFCASSSDFSGANVLTFGAGSRLTVL.

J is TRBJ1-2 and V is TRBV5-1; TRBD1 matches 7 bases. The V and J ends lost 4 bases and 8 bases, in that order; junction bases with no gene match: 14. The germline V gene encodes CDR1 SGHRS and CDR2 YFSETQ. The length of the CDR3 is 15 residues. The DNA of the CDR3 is TGCGCCAGCAGCCCAGACGGGACAGCCGATCGAGGCTACACCTTC. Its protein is CASSPDGTADRGYTF.

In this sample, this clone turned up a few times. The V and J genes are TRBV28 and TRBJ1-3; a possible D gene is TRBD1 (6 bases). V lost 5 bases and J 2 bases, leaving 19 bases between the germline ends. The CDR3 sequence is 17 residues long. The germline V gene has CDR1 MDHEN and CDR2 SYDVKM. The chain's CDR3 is CASSPPGTGRAGNTIYF. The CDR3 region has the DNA TGTGCCAGCAGTCCACCGGGCACAGGGAGGGCTGGAAACACCATATATTTT.

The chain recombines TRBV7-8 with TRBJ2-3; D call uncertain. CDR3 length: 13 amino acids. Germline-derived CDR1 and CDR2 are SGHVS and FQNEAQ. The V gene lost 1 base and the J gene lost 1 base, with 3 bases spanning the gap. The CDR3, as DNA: TGTGCCAGCAGCTTAGGCGGCACAGATACGCAGTATTTT. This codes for CASSLGGTDTQYF.

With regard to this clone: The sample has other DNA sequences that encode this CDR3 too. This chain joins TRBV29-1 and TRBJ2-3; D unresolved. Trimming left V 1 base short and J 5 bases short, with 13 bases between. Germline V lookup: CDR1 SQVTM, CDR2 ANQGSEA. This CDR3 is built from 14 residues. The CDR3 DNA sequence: TGCAGCGTTGAAGGTGGGTCGGGTGGAGATACGCAGTATTTT. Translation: CSVEGGSGGDTQYF.

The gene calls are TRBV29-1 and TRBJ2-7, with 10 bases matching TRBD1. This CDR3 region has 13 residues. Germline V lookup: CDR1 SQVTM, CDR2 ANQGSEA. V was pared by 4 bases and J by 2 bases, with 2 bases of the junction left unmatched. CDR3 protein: CSVGDRGPYEQYF. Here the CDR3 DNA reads TGCAGCGTTGGGGACAGGGGTCCCTACGAGCAGTACTTC.

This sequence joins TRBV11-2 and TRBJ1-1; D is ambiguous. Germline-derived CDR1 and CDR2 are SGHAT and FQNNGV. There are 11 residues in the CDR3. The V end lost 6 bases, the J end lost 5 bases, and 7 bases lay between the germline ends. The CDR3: CASRSGTEAFF. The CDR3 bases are TGTGCCAGCAGGTCCGGGACTGAAGCTTTCTTT.